These 26 T cell receptor beta chains were sequenced from one sample in a study of T cell responses to AZD1222 COVID-19 vaccine. Libraries were prepared by immunoSEQ multiplex PCR; TCRdb keeps only in-frame clonotypes and omits some of them. The table lists about 120,000 clones, roughly 84% of them singletons. The sample in question was peripheral blood, obtained on day 0 of AZD1222 vaccination. The receptors were gathered from an adult in good health.

Only one count was recorded for this clone. The rearrangement joins TRBV5-1 to TRBJ2-3; D is possibly TRBD1 or TRBD2 (5 bases each). The V gene lost 1 base and the J gene lost 2 bases, with 14 bases spanning the gap. CDR3 length: 16 amino acids. The germline V gene encodes CDR1 SGHRS and CDR2 YFSETQ. CDR3 loop: CASSLMGLALTDTQYF. Written as DNA, the CDR3 is TGCGCCAGCAGCTTGATGGGGCTAGCCCTCACAGATACGCAGTATTTT.

The chain uses TRBV7-2 and TRBJ2-3; D is possibly TRBD2 (6 bases). CDR1 is SGHTA and CDR2 is FQGNSA in the germline V gene. The CDR3 contains 16 residues. Trimming left V 5 bases short and J 4 bases short, with 19 bases between. The DNA for the CDR3 is TGTGCCAGCAGCGGGGACTTGACTAGTCTAGCAGATACGCAGTATTTT. Encoded protein: CASSGDLTSLADTQYF.

This clone was picked up one time. The V gene is TRBV19, the J gene TRBJ1-1, with no clear D. Germline CDR1 reads LNHDA; CDR2 reads SQIVND (reference sequence). There are 13 residues in the CDR3. V lost 3 bases, J lost 1 base, and 6 bases lay in between. CDR3 amino acids: CASSMAANTEAFF. The CDR3 bases are TGTGCCAGTAGTATGGCGGCGAACACTGAAGCTTTCTTT.

A remark on this clone: Other nucleotide sequences from this sample produce the same CDR3. The chain carries TRBV9 and TRBJ2-7; D remains unclear. Per the germline V gene, CDR1 is SGDLS and CDR2 is YYNGEE. V was cut by 0 bases and J by 3 bases, with 7 bases left in between. CDR3 length: 13 amino acids. CDR3 sequence: CASSVGVGYEQYF. The DNA for the CDR3 is TGTGCCAGCAGCGTAGGGGTAGGCTACGAGCAGTACTTC. The variable domain in full, with the rest retrieved from reference TRBV9 and TRBJ2-7, is DSGVTQTPKHLITATGQRVTLRCSPRSGDLSVYWYQQSLDQGLQFLIQYYNGEERAKGNILERFSAQQFPDLHSELNLSSLELGDSALYFCASSVGVGYEQYFGPGTRLTVT.

This chain links TRBV4-1 with TRBJ1-2; 8 nucleotides align to TRBD1. The CDR3 consists of 14 residues. V shed 0 bases and J 8 bases; nucleotides not matched to a gene: 5. Looked up from germline, CDR1 is MGHRA and CDR2 is YSYEKL. The CDR3 loop reads CASSQDPGGEGYTF. CDR3 nucleotides: TGCGCCAGCAGCCAAGACCCAGGGGGCGAAGGCTACACCTTC.

Note on this clone: Sequence at one end of the junction differs from germline and may be a read error. The rearrangement links TRBV7-2 to TRBJ1-2, with unresolved D. Germline V lookup: CDR1 SGHTA, CDR2 FQGNSA. This CDR3 has 14 amino acids. In DNA, the CDR3 is TGTGCCAGCAGCTTAGGGGGTAGCTATAGAATTTTCGCCTTC. Protein sequence: CASSLGGSYRIFAF.

V is TRBV9 and J is TRBJ1-4, with 9 bases aligning to TRBD1. V shed 0 bases, J shed 0 bases, and the junction held 9 bases outside the gene matches. The germline gives CDR1 SGDLS, CDR2 YYNGEE. This CDR3 is 19 amino acids long. The CDR3 nucleotides are TGTGCCAGCAGCGTAGGAGGACAGGGGATATTTGCAACTAATGAAAAACTGTTTTTT. Translation gives CASSVGGQGIFATNEKLFF.

CDR3 coding DNA: TGCGCCAGCAGCTATAATCAGGGCACTGAAGCTTTCTTT. Translation gives CASSYNQGTEAFF. The rearrangement links TRBV4-3 to TRBJ1-1, with D maybe TRBD1 (5 bases). Per germline, CDR1 LGHNA and CDR2 YSLEER. This CDR3 has 13 amino acids. The V end lost 5 bases, the J end lost 4 bases, and 11 bases lay between the germline ends.

The V and J genes are TRBV19 and TRBJ2-3, with TRBD2 matching over 8 bases. Germline V gene data show CDR1 as LNHDA and CDR2 as SQIVND (reference sequence). After removal of 5 bases from V and 2 bases from J, the junction contained 9 bases not matched to a gene. CDR3 length: 16 residues. CDR3 bases: TGTGCCAGTAGTGGGAAGCGGGGGCCGGACACAGATACGCAGTATTTT. Protein sequence: CASSGKRGPDTDTQYF.

This chain uses TRBV6-2 or TRBV6-3 with TRBJ1-1; D not certain. The CDR3 has 14 residues. From germline, CDR1 is MNHEY and CDR2 SVGEGT. The V end lost 2 bases, the J end lost 2 bases, and 9 bases lay between the germline ends. DNA for the CDR3: TGTGCCAGCAGTTACCGCCCGGGCAACACTGAAGCTTTCTTT. It translates to CASSYRPGNTEAFF.

In DNA, the CDR3 is TGCGCCAGCAGCCCATCACAGGGGACGTGGAACTACGAGCAGTACTTC. This sequence encodes CASSPSQGTWNYEQYF. The V and J genes are TRBV4-1 and TRBJ2-7; 7 bases agree with TRBD1. This CDR3 region has 16 residues. Germline V gene lookup returns CDR1 MGHRA and CDR2 YSYEKL. V trimming: 4 bases; J trimming: 3 bases; junction bases outside the gene matches: 12.

This sequence joins TRBV7-2 and TRBJ1-1, with D tentatively TRBD1 (6 bases). The ends were cut back, 6 bases at V and 0 bases at J, with 11 bases in the middle. Germline V gene data show CDR1 as SGHTA and CDR2 as FQGNSA. This CDR3 is built from 14 residues. CDR3 sequence: CASRTTGLNTEAFF. The CDR3 DNA reads TGTGCCAGCAGAACAACAGGGCTGAACACTGAAGCTTTCTTT.

The chain links TRBV7-3 to TRBJ2-2; D unclear. The CDR3 spans 13 residues. Germline V CDR1 and CDR2: SGHTA, FQGTGA. With 5 bases removed from V and 3 bases from J, the gap between germline ends came to 7 bases. For the CDR3, the DNA is TGTGCCAGCAGCGTGACATACACCGGGGAGCTGTTTTTT. This gives the protein CASSVTYTGELFF.

The V and J genes are TRBV6-1 and TRBJ1-2; TRBD1 might be the D (6 bases). CDR1 is MNHNS and CDR2 is SASEGT in the germline V gene. CDR3 length: 13 amino acids. V was pared by 3 bases and J by 3 bases, with 8 bases between. CDR3 in DNA: TGTGCCAGCAGTGAGGACAGTTACTATGGCTACACCTTC. Translating it yields CASSEDSYYGYTF.

The rearrangement links TRBV7-7 to TRBJ1-3; D ambiguous. The CDR3 spans 13 residues. Germline CDR1 SSHAT, CDR2 FNYEAQ (reference sequence). The V end lost 6 bases, the J end lost 4 bases, and 10 bases lay between the germline ends. CDR3 sequence: CASSRNHGNTIYF. CDR3 DNA sequence: TGTGCCAGCAGTCGGAACCACGGAAACACCATATATTTT.

This chain uses TRBV6-5 with TRBJ2-2; D is undetermined. The V gene's germline CDR1 is MNHEY and CDR2 SVGAGI. The CDR3 extends over 12 amino acids. Between the trimmed V and J ends, which lost 5 bases and 0 bases, there was a span of 1 base. This CDR3 reads CASSPNTGELFF. CDR3 bases: TGTGCCAGCAGTCCGAACACCGGGGAGCTGTTTTTT.

This rearrangement joins TRBV9 to TRBJ2-7, with TRBD1 identical over 8 bases. The V gene's germline CDR1 is SGDLS and CDR2 YYNGEE. This CDR3 has 15 residues. V lost 2 bases, J lost 0 bases, and 4 bases stayed unmatched. CDR3 sequence: CASSVGQGPSYEQYF. CDR3 DNA: TGTGCCAGCAGCGTCGGACAGGGCCCCTCCTACGAGCAGTACTTC.

CDR3 in DNA: TGCGCCAGCAGCCGTCAAGGGGCAGGGGACTATGGCTACACCTTC. It translates to CASSRQGAGDYGYTF. The rearrangement uses TRBV4-3 and TRBJ1-2, with a weak D call TRBD1 (6 bases). Germline V lookup: CDR1 LGHNA, CDR2 YSLEER. The V end was cut by 4 bases, the J end by 3 bases, with 15 bases between. This CDR3 region has 15 residues.

The gene calls are TRBV19 and TRBJ2-1; TRBD2 matches at 8 bases. The CDR3 runs 16 residues. V gave up 5 bases and J gave up 5 bases; unmatched junction bases: 11. The germline V gene encodes CDR1 LNHDA and CDR2 SQIVND (reference sequence). The CDR3 spells CASSPLVRGANNEQFF. CDR3 DNA sequence: TGTGCCAGTAGTCCCCTGGTGCGGGGGGCTAACAATGAGCAGTTCTTC.

The chain has TRBV5-4 and TRBJ1-1; D ambiguous. V was trimmed by 2 bases and J by 8 bases, leaving 10 bases between them. Germline loops: CDR1 SGHNT, CDR2 YYREEE (reference sequence). The length of the CDR3 is 12 residues. The CDR3 nucleotides are TGTGCCAGCAGCTTTGTTGAGAAAGAAGCTTTCTTT. Encoded protein: CASSFVEKEAFF.

The chain recombines TRBV27 with TRBJ2-7; maybe TRBD1 (6 bases). CDR1 and CDR2 from the germline V gene are MNHEY and SMNVEV (reference sequence). V was clipped by 5 bases and J by 0 bases, with 17 bases between them. This CDR3 contains 16 residues. CDR3 sequence reads: CASSQIATGFSYEQYF. CDR3 DNA: TGTGCCAGCAGTCAAATTGCGACAGGTTTCTCCTACGAGCAGTACTTC.

The V and J genes are TRBV19 and TRBJ2-7; perhaps TRBD2 as D (7 bases). The CDR3 spans 13 residues. V lost 3 bases to trimming and J lost 4 bases, with 10 bases between them. Germline assignment: CDR1 LNHDA and CDR2 SQIVND (reference sequence). The CDR3 region has the DNA TGTGCCAGTAGTATGAGGGGGGGGTACGAGCAGTACTTC. Protein: CASSMRGGYEQYF.

V is TRBV11-3 and J is TRBJ2-1; the match to TRBD2 covers 7 bases. The CDR3 contains 14 residues. V shed 3 bases, J shed 8 bases, and the junction held 7 bases outside the gene matches. Germline V CDR1 and CDR2: SGHNT, YENEEA. The DNA of the CDR3 is TGTGCCAGCAGCTTGCTGGGGAGGGCAGATGAGCAGTTCTTC. Protein sequence: CASSLLGRADEQFF.

The chain combines TRBV5-1 with TRBJ2-5; 12 positions match TRBD1. CDR1 SGHRS and CDR2 YFSETQ come from the germline V gene. V gave up 4 bases and J gave up 3 bases; unmatched junction bases: 4. The CDR3 covers 15 residues. The CDR3 coding sequence is TGCGCCAGCAGCCAAGGGACAGGGGGCGAAGAGACCCAGTACTTC. Protein product: CASSQGTGGEETQYF.

The J gene is TRBJ2-1, the V gene TRBV28; TRBD2 agrees at 11 bases. The CDR3 spans 17 residues. V was clipped by 7 bases and J by 7 bases; unmatched bases: 15. Germline-derived CDR1 and CDR2 are MDHEN and SYDVKM. CDR3 region: CASNPSQLAGAINEQFF. The CDR3 bases are TGTGCCAGCAACCCCTCCCAACTAGCGGGGGCAATAAATGAGCAGTTCTTC.

The chain is built from TRBV7-9 and TRBJ1-5, with D perhaps TRBD1 (5 bases). The CDR3 is 15 residues long. Germline-derived CDR1 and CDR2 are SEHNR and FQNEAQ (reference sequence). V lost 1 base, J lost 1 base, and 8 bases lay in between. The CDR3 is CASSLDWGSNQPQHF. The DNA for the CDR3 is TGTGCCAGCAGCTTAGATTGGGGCAGCAATCAGCCCCAGCATTTT.